This T cell receptor (beta chain) was sequenced for a study of CD8 T cells in ankylosing spondylitis. Findings and caveats of the study: As for the disease-linked clones, they showed a CD8+ phenotype and occurred at relatively low frequencies in peripheral blood. Previous work reported some of these motif variants in the synovial fluid and blood of reactive arthritis. Significant enrichment of disease-linked clones was reported in matched ankylosing spondylitis synovial fluid. Made up of under ten highly homologous variants, a TCR beta motif appeared characteristic of ankylosing spondylitis blood.

V shed 4 bases and J shed 5 bases, with 16 bases lying between them. Germline V gene data show CDR1 as SGHRS and CDR2 as YFSETQ. This CDR3 has 15 amino acids. Libraries of TCR beta came from quantitative 5'-RACE with molecular barcodes. TCRdb redid the calling of the 5' RACE reads with MiXCR, one entry per CDR3 protein. The profile shows 400,000 to 450,000 distinct CDR3 sequences, roughly a sixth of them singletons. This clonotype was observed a handful of times. The antigen remains unidentified. This TCR was sampled from a male donor with ankylosing spondylitis. Specimen: blood, either unsorted or a sorted T cell fraction (not recorded which). The rearrangement joins TRBV5-1 to TRBJ2-4; possibly TRBD1 or TRBD2 for D (6 bases each). The DNA of the CDR3 is TGCGCCAGCAGCCCCCCCGGGGGCGGGGAAAACATTCAGTACTTC. As protein: CASSPPGGGENIQYF.